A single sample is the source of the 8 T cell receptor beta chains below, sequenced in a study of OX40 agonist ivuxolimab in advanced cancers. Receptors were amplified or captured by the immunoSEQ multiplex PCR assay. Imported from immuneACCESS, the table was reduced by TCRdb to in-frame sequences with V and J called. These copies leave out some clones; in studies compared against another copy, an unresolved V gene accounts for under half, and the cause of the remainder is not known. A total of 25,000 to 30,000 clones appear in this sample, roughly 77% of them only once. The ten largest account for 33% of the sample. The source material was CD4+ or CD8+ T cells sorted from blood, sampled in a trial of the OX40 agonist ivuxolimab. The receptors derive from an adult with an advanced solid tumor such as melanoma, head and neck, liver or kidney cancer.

The CDR3 reads CASSVEGRAGGYNEQFF. As DNA, the CDR3 is TGTGCCAGCAGCGTAGAAGGGAGAGCGGGTGGTTACAATGAGCAGTTCTTC. The chain has TRBV9 and TRBJ2-1; weak D call: TRBD2 (6 bases). Trimming pared 0 bases from V and 4 bases from J, leaving 17 bases between. Germline CDR1 SGDLS, CDR2 YYNGEE. The CDR3 has 17 residues.

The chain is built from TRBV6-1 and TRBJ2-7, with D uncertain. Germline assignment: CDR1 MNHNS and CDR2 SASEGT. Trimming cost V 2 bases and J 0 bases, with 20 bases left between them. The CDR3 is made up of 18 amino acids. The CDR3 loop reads CASSELSVAKGYSYEQYF. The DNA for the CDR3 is TGTGCCAGCAGTGAACTATCAGTCGCCAAGGGCTACTCCTACGAGCAGTACTTC.

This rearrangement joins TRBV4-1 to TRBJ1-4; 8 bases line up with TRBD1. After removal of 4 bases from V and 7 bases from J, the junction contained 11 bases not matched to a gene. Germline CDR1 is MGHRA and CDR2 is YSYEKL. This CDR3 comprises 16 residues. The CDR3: CASSPRARDRTEKLFF. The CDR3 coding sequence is TGCGCCAGCAGCCCTCGGGCCCGGGACAGGACTGAAAAACTGTTTTTT.

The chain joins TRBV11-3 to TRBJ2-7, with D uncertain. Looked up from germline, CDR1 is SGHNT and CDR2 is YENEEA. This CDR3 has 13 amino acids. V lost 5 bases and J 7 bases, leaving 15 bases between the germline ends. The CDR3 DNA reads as TGTGCCAGCAGCCTGGGCCAAGCGTCAGAGCAGTACTTC. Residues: CASSLGQASEQYF. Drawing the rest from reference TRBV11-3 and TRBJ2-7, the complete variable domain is EAGVVQSPRYKIIEKKQPVAFWCNPISGHNTLYWYLQNLGQGPELLIRYENEEAVDDSQLPKDRFSAERLKGVDSTLKIQPAELGDSAVYLCASSLGQASEQYFGPGTRLTVT.

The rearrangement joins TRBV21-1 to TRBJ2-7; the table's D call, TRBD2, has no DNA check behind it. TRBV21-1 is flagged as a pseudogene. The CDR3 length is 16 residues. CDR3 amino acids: CASSSSEEPISYEQYF. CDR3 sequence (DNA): TGTGCCAGCAGCTCGTCGGAGGAGCCTATCTCCTACGAGCAGTACTTC.

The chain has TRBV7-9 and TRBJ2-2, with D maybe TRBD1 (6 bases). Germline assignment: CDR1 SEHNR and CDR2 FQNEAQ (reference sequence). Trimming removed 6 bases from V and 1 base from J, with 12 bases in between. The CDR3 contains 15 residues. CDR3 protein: CASRDTGWNTGELFF. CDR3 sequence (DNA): TGTGCCAGCAGAGATACAGGGTGGAACACCGGGGAGCTGTTTTTT.

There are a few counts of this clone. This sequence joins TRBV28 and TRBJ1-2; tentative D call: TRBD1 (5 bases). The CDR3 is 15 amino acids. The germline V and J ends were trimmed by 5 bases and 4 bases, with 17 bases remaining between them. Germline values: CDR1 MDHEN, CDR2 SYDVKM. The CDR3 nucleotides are TGTGCCAGCAGTACGCTCCCGGGACGCCTCTATGGCTACACCTTC. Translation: CASSTLPGRLYGYTF.

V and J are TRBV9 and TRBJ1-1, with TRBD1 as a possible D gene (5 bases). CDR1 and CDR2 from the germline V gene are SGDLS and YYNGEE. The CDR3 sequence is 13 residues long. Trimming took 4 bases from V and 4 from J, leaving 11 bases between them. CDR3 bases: TGTGCCAGCAGCCCAGTGGGGGGCACTGAAGCTTTCTTT. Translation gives CASSPVGGTEAFF.